The 29 T cell receptor beta chains reported below all come from one sample, sequenced in a study of vaccination effects on CD4 cells after COVID-19. These receptors have no known antigen. Sequencing in the ViraFEST assay came after antigen-specific CD4+ T cells had been expanded with viral peptide pools, which were used to stimulate PBMC. Subsequent to 10 days of culture, CD4+ T cells were isolated. BNT162b2 vaccine or mRNA-1273 vaccine was given to participants in two doses. Here immunoSEQ multiplex PCR was the method, and the copy in TCRdb shows in-frame clones only, minus some. Among more than 40,000 clones, 74% were seen once, and the ten largest hold less than 15%. The sample was CD4+ T cells from PBMCs cultured with HCoV-OC43 spike peptides, taken after COVID-19 vaccination. Described subset: HCoV-OC43 spike overlapping peptide pool stimulation. These receptor sequences come from a human donor who received a COVID-19 vaccine.

The gene calls are TRBV11-3 and TRBJ2-1; the match to TRBD2 covers 8 bases. J was trimmed by 8 bases and V by 5 bases; bases with no gene match: 11. CDR1 and CDR2 from the germline V gene are SGHNT and YENEEA. This CDR3 contains 15 residues. DNA for the CDR3: TGTGCCAGCAGCCGTGGGTCGGGGGGGGCCGATGAGCAGTTCTTC. Translated, it gives CASSRGSGGADEQFF.

CDR3 DNA: TGTGCCAGCAGCTTTCGAGCGGTGAACACCGGGGAGCTGTTTTTT. Its protein product is CASSFRAVNTGELFF. The V gene is TRBV7-2, the J gene TRBJ2-2, with a weak D call TRBD2 (5 bases). The CDR3 loop spans 15 amino acids. V was shortened by 3 bases and J by 1 base, with 9 bases between the two germline ends. Germline CDR1 reads SGHTA; CDR2 reads FQGNSA.

The sample holds a few counts of this clone. The rearrangement joins TRBV5-1 to TRBJ2-5, with TRBD2 as a possible D gene (6 bases). The CDR3 is made up of 14 amino acids. Germline V gene data show CDR1 as SGHRS and CDR2 as YFSETQ. V was cut by 6 bases and J by 1 base, with 13 bases left in between. The CDR3 is CASTGGGVQETQYF. DNA for the CDR3: TGCGCCAGCACCGGGGGTGGGGTCCAAGAGACCCAGTACTTC.

The chain joins TRBV7-9 to TRBJ1-3; TRBD1 is a possible D gene (5 bases). Germline V gene lookup returns CDR1 SEHNR and CDR2 FQNEAQ (reference sequence). The CDR3 has 15 amino acids. Trimming shortened V by 7 bases and J by 2 bases, and 15 bases separated the two germline ends. The CDR3 spells CASTQAGGAGNTIYF. The CDR3 DNA follows: TGTGCCAGCACCCAGGCCGGGGGGGCTGGAAACACCATATATTTT.

This rearrangement joins TRBV6-5 to TRBJ1-1; D gene unclear. This CDR3 is built from 13 residues. The V and J ends lost 7 bases and 4 bases respectively, with 13 bases between them. Germline V gene lookup returns CDR1 MNHEY and CDR2 SVGAGI. This chain's CDR3 is CASIGGRVTEAFF. CDR3 nucleotides: TGTGCCAGCATCGGAGGAAGGGTCACTGAAGCTTTCTTT.

The V call is TRBV6-5, the J call TRBJ2-5, with TRBD2 as a possible D gene (7 bases). The CDR3 length is 14 residues. Trimming stripped 7 bases from V and 2 bases from J, with 14 bases between. Germline loops: CDR1 MNHEY, CDR2 SVGAGI. CDR3 sequence reads: CASKGGLPQETQYF. CDR3 nucleotide sequence: TGTGCCAGCAAAGGGGGACTACCTCAAGAGACCCAGTACTTC.

The genes are TRBV29-1 and TRBJ1-2; TRBD1 agrees at 10 bases. Germline assignment: CDR1 SQVTM and CDR2 ANQGSEA. V shed 4 bases, J shed 2 bases, and the junction held 4 bases outside the gene matches. This CDR3 has 14 residues. The DNA of the CDR3 is TGCAGCGTTGGGTCGGGACAGGGGAACTATGGCTACACCTTC. Its translation: CSVGSGQGNYGYTF.

This clone was seen more than once but under ten times. V is TRBV2 and J is TRBJ1-2; TRBD1 is a possible D gene (6 bases). This CDR3 has 16 residues. Per the germline V gene, CDR1 is SNHLY and CDR2 is FYNNEI. V gave up 7 bases and J gave up 0 bases, with 18 bases separating them. CDR3 coding DNA: TGTGCCAGCATGGGGGCGGCCCTGTCTCCTAACTATGGCTACACCTTC. It codes for CASMGAALSPNYGYTF.

This rearrangement joins TRBV10-3 to TRBJ2-3; 9 nucleotides match TRBD1. Germline CDR1 is ENHRY and CDR2 is SYGVKD. V shed 8 bases and J 0 bases; nucleotides not matched to a gene: 0. CDR3 length: 13 residues. The CDR3 nucleotides read TGTGCCATCGGACAGGGGAGCACAGATACGCAGTATTTT. The encoded protein is CAIGQGSTDTQYF.

The chain joins TRBV5-1 to TRBJ2-7, with 8 bases fitting TRBD2. J gave up 0 bases and V 5 bases, and 10 bases lay outside the gene matches. CDR1 SGHRS and CDR2 YFSETQ come from the germline V gene. This CDR3 has 16 amino acids. The CDR3 DNA reads as TGCGCCAGCAGAGGAGGTAGCGGGGATAGCTCCTACGAGCAGTACTTC. The encoded protein is CASRGGSGDSSYEQYF.

The chain is built from TRBV3-1 (or the pseudogene TRBV3-2) and TRBJ1-1; no clear D. V was clipped by 4 bases and J by 4 bases, with 16 bases between them. Germline V gene data show CDR1 as LGHDT and CDR2 as YNNKEL (reference sequence). This CDR3 has 15 residues. CDR3 DNA: TGTGCCAGCAGCCTCGTCGATTGGTCCCCCACTGAAGCTTTCTTT. Its translation is CASSLVDWSPTEAFF.

This chain uses TRBV4-1 with TRBJ2-5; 15 positions agree with TRBD2. The CDR3 totals 17 residues. The ends lost 1 base at V and 5 bases at J; junction bases unmatched: 5. Germline CDR1 MGHRA, CDR2 YSYEKL. The DNA for the CDR3 is TGCGCCAGCAGCCAAGGAGGGGGACTAGCGGGAGGCGAGACCCAGTACTTC. This encodes CASSQGGGLAGGETQYF.

This chain uses TRBV19 with TRBJ2-1; TRBD2 aligns across 8 bases. Germline assignment: CDR1 LNHDA and CDR2 SQIVND (reference sequence). Trimming took 6 bases from V and 7 from J; bases not matched to a gene: 5. The CDR3 is 13 residues long. CDR3 amino acids: CASSPGLANEQFF. CDR3 in DNA: TGTGCCAGTAGCCCCGGACTAGCAAATGAGCAGTTCTTC.

The chain couples TRBV11-1 to TRBJ1-1; D unresolved. CDR1 SGHAT and CDR2 FQDESV come from the germline V gene (reference sequence). V was clipped by 3 bases and J by 10 bases, with 12 bases between them. The CDR3 is 12 amino acids. The CDR3, as DNA: TGTGCCAGCAGCTTTAAGGGTACGGGAGCTTTCTTT. This sequence encodes CASSFKGTGAFF.

This clone came up a few times. This chain links TRBV4-1 with TRBJ1-4, with D tentatively TRBD1 (5 bases). The CDR3 runs 15 residues. CDR1 is MGHRA, CDR2 YSYEKL, per germline. Deletions cut 3 bases from V and 3 bases from J, with 11 bases between. The CDR3 region is CASSQFGTANEKLFF. The CDR3 nucleotides read TGCGCCAGCAGCCAGTTCGGGACGGCTAATGAAAAACTGTTTTTT.

The J gene is TRBJ1-2, the V gene TRBV5-6; D uncertain. Germline V gene data show CDR1 as SGHDT and CDR2 as YYEEEE. V was cut by 0 bases and J by 3 bases, with 3 bases left in between. CDR3 length equals 12 residues. CDR3: CASSLADYGYTF. The CDR3 bases are TGTGCCAGCAGCTTGGCCGACTATGGCTACACCTTC.

This clone has only a few counts. The V call is TRBV5-1, the J call TRBJ2-7, with D tentatively TRBD1 (5 bases). V lost 3 bases to trimming and J lost 3 bases, with 19 bases between them. CDR3 length: 16 residues. The germline CDR1 and CDR2 sequences are SGHRS and YFSETQ. Written as DNA, the CDR3 is TGCGCCAGCAGCTACGGTATCGGCAGGGCCAACTACGAGCAGTACTTC. This sequence encodes CASSYGIGRANYEQYF.

This clone has only a few counts. The CDR3 protein is CASSIGTGGAGAYGYTF. As DNA, the CDR3 is TGTGCCAGTAGTATCGGGACAGGGGGCGCGGGTGCCTATGGCTACACCTTC. The genes are TRBV19 and TRBJ1-2; 12 bases are a match to TRBD1. Trimming cost V 3 bases and J 4 bases; bases outside gene matches: 9. In germline, CDR1 is LNHDA, CDR2 SQIVND (reference sequence). This CDR3 has 17 residues.

V and J are TRBV30 and TRBJ1-6; 9 bases line up with TRBD1. J lost 6 bases, V lost 0 bases, and 6 bases had no gene match. The CDR3 has 16 amino acids. The V gene's germline CDR1 is GTSNPN and CDR2 SVGIG (reference sequence). For the CDR3, the DNA is TGTGCCTGGAGTGTGCCCGGGACAGGGAGTAATTCACCCCTCCACTTT. As protein: CAWSVPGTGSNSPLHF.

This chain links TRBV6-5 with TRBJ1-6; D ambiguous. The length of the CDR3 is 15 residues. CDR1 is MNHEY and CDR2 is SVGAGI in the germline V gene. The V and J ends lost 10 bases and 0 bases respectively, with 13 bases between them. CDR3 sequence (DNA): TGTGCCATTGGCGCAGAGAGCTCCTATAATTCACCCCTCCACTTT. Translating gives CAIGAESSYNSPLHF.

The chain has TRBV14 and TRBJ2-5; D uncertain. This CDR3 comprises 12 residues. Germline V gene lookup returns CDR1 SGHDN and CDR2 FVKESK. Trimming removed 1 base at V and 5 bases at J, with 5 bases between. For the CDR3, the DNA is TGTGCCAGCAGCCAAGTCCGGGAGACCCAGTACTTC. Translated: CASSQVRETQYF.

The CDR3 is CASSPGTGFDYGYTF. In nucleotides, the CDR3 is TGCGCCAGCAGCCCGGGGACAGGGTTTGACTATGGCTACACCTTC. The J gene is TRBJ1-2, the V gene TRBV5-1, with 9 nucleotides matching TRBD1. The trim removed 4 bases at V and 3 bases at J, leaving 7 bases unmatched. The germline V gene has CDR1 SGHRS and CDR2 YFSETQ. CDR3 length equals 15 residues. Full variable domain (missing parts from reference TRBV5-1 and TRBJ1-2): KAGVTQTPRYLIKTRGQQVTLSCSPISGHRSVSWYQQTPGQGLQFLFEYFSETQRNKGNFPGRFSGRQFSNSRSEMNVSTLELGDSALYLCASSPGTGFDYGYTFGSGTRLTVV.

The chain employs TRBV6-4 and TRBJ2-1; 9 bases agree with TRBD2. Germline V CDR1 and CDR2: MRHNA, SNTAGT. The CDR3 runs 16 residues. V lost 0 bases to trimming and J lost 8 bases; unmatched junction nucleotides: 8. CDR3 sequence reads: CASSDSLSGRFDEQFF. The CDR3 DNA reads TGTGCCAGCAGTGACTCCTTAAGCGGGAGGTTTGATGAGCAGTTCTTC.

This clone was observed once. V gene TRBV29-1 combines with J gene TRBJ2-7; possibly TRBD2 for D (5 bases). The CDR3 covers 12 residues. The V gene lost 4 bases and the J gene lost 0 bases, with 7 bases spanning the gap. Per the germline V gene, CDR1 is SQVTM and CDR2 is ANQGSEA. In DNA, the CDR3 is TGCAGCGTTGGAGGGTTCTCCTACGAGCAGTACTTC. As protein: CSVGGFSYEQYF.

This clone was seen only a few times. This rearrangement joins TRBV7-4 to TRBJ2-7, with D uncertain. Germline V gene sequence: CDR1 SGHVT, CDR2 SQSDAQ. The ends were cut back, 6 bases at V and 1 base at J, with 16 bases in the middle. The CDR3 contains 15 residues. This CDR3 reads CASSLLSRRSYEQYF. The DNA for the CDR3 is TGTGCCAGCAGTCTCCTCAGTCGCCGATCCTACGAGCAGTACTTC.

V is TRBV10-3 and J is TRBJ1-5; 11 bases align to TRBD1. The CDR3 extends over 16 amino acids. Germline CDR1 ENHRY, CDR2 SYGVKD. V was pared by 7 bases and J by 5 bases, with 10 bases of the junction left unmatched. The CDR3 reads CAINRTGGAQDQPQHF. CDR3 in DNA: TGTGCCATCAATCGGACAGGGGGCGCCCAGGATCAGCCCCAGCATTTT.

This clone was seen more than once but under ten times. The rearrangement links TRBV24-1 to TRBJ2-1; the D gene could be TRBD1 or TRBD2 (5 bases each). This CDR3 spans 15 amino acids. Trimming took 4 bases from V and 6 from J, leaving 15 bases between them. From germline, CDR1 is KGHDR and CDR2 SFDVKD. DNA of the CDR3: TGTGCCACCAGTGAAGGGGTTGGGGCGGGCAATGAGCAGTTCTTC. Translation gives CATSEGVGAGNEQFF.

In nucleotides, the CDR3 is TGTGCCAACCACCAAACCAGGTCTAGCGGGGTCTACGAGCAGTACTTC. This translates into CANHQTRSSGVYEQYF. The V call is TRBV18, the J call TRBJ2-7, with 9 bases aligning to TRBD2. Germline V gene lookup returns CDR1 KGHSH and CDR2 LQKENI. The CDR3 runs to 16 residues. The J segment lost 3 bases and the V segment lost 10 bases, leaving 16 bases of the junction unmatched.

This clone appeared a few times. The rearrangement links TRBV25-1 to TRBJ2-1; the D gene is possibly TRBD1 (5 bases). CDR3 length: 12 residues. V lost 2 bases and J 7 bases, leaving 6 bases between the germline ends. Germline CDR1 and CDR2: MGHDK and SYGVNS. The CDR3 nucleotides read TGTGCCAGCAGTGAACAGGGAAATGAGCAGTTCTTC. Its translation is CASSEQGNEQFF.